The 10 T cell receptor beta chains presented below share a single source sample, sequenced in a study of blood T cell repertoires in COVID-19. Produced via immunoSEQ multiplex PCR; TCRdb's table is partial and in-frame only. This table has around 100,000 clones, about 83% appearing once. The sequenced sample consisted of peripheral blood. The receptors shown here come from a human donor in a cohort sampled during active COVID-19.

CDR3 in amino acids: CASSPAGAARYEQYF. DNA of the CDR3: TGTGCCAGTAGTCCCGCTGGGGCAGCCAGATACGAGCAGTACTTC. The rearrangement uses TRBV19 and TRBJ2-7; perhaps TRBD1 as D (5 bases). V lost 5 bases to trimming and J lost 4 bases, with 18 bases between them. Germline CDR1 reads LNHDA; CDR2 reads SQIVND (reference sequence). The CDR3 is 15 residues long.

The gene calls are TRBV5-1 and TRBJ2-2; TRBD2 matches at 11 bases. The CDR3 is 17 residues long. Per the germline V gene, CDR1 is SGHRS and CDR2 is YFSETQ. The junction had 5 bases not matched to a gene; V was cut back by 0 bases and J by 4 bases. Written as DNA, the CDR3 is TGCGCCAGCAGCTTGGCCGTAGCGGGAGGGCCCACCGGGGAGCTGTTTTTT. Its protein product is CASSLAVAGGPTGELFF. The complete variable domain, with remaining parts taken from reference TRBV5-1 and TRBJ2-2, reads KAGVTQTPRYLIKTRGQQVTLSCSPISGHRSVSWYQQTPGQGLQFLFEYFSETQRNKGNFPGRFSGRQFSNSRSEMNVSTLELGDSALYLCASSLAVAGGPTGELFFGEGSRLTVL.

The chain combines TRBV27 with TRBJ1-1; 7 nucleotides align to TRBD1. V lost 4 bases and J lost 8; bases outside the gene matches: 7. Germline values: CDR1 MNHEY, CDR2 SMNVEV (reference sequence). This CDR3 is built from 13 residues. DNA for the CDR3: TGTGCCAGCAGTTCGTCCGACAGGGTCGAAGCTTTCTTT. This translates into CASSSSDRVEAFF.

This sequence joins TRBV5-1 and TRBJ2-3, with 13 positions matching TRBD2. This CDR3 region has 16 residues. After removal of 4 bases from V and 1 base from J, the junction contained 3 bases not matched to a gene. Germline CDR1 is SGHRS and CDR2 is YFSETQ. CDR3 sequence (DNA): TGCGCCAGCAGCGAGGGGACTAGCGGGGGCACAGATACGCAGTATTTT. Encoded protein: CASSEGTSGGTDTQYF.

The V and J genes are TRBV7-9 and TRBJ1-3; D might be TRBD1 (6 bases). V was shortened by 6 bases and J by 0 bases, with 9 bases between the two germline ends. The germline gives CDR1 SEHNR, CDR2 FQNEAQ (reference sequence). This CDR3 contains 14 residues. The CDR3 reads CASRQGISGNTIYF. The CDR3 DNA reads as TGTGCCAGCAGGCAGGGGATCTCTGGAAACACCATATATTTT. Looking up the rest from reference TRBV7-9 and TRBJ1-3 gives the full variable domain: DTGVSQNPRHKITKRGQNVTFRCDPISEHNRLYWYRQTLGQGPEFLTYFQNEAQLEKSRLLSDRFSAERPKGSFSTLEIQRTEQGDSAMYLCASRQGISGNTIYFGEGSWLTVV.

This CDR3 is CASRELQGDQPQHF. CDR3 sequence (DNA): TGTGCCAGTAGAGAGTTACAGGGGGACCAGCCCCAGCATTTT. The gene calls are TRBV19 and TRBJ1-5; 8 bases map to TRBD1. This CDR3 has 14 amino acids. Per germline, CDR1 LNHDA and CDR2 SQIVND (reference sequence). Germline trimming cut 6 bases from V and 7 bases from J; bases unmatched to any gene: 8.

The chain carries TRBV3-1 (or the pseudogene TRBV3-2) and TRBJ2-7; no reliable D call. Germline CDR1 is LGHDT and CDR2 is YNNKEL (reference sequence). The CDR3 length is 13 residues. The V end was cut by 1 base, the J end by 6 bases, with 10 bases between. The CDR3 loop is CASSQAQTTEQYF. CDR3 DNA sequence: TGTGCCAGCAGCCAAGCCCAAACTACCGAGCAGTACTTC.

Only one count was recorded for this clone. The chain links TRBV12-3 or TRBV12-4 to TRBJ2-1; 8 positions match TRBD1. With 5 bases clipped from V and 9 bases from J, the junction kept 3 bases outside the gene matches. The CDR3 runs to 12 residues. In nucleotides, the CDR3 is TGTGCCAGCAGTCCCGACAGGGGTGAGCAGTTCTTC. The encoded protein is CASSPDRGEQFF.

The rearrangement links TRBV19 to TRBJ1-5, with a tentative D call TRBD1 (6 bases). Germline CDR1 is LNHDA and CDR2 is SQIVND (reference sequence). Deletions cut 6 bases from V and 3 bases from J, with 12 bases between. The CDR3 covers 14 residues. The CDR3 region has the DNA TGTGCCAGTAGCCCCTGGGACAACAATCAGCCCCAGCATTTT. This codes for CASSPWDNNQPQHF.

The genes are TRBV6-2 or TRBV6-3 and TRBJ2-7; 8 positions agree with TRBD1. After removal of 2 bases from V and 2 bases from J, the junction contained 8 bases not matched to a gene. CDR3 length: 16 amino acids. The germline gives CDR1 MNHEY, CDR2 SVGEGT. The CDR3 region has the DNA TGTGCCAGCAGTTACGTACAGGGGGACCCTACCTACGAGCAGTACTTC. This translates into CASSYVQGDPTYEQYF.